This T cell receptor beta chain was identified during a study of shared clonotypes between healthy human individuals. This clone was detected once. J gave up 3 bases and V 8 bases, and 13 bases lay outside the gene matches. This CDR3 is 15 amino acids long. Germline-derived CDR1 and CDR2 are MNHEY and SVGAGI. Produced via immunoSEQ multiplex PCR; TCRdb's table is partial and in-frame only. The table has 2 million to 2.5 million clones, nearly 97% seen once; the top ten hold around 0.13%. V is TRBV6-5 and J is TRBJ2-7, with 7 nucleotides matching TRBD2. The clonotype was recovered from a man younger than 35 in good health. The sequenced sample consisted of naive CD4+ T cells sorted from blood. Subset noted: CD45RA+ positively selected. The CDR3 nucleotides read TGTGCCAGCGCTCTAAGCGGGAACGGGGTCTACGAGCAGTACTTC. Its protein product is CASALSGNGVYEQYF.